The next 6 T cell receptor beta chains were all read from a single sample in a study of cytotoxic CD8 clonotypes in ibrutinib-treated CLL. Sequencing was performed with immunoSEQ multiplex PCR; in TCRdb, only in-frame clones are kept and a portion is missing. The sample holds roughly 160,000 clones, about 80% seen once. Specimen: PBMCs, collected after 12 months of ibrutinib treatment. The source is a human donor with chronic lymphocytic leukemia.

The chain joins TRBV5-4 to TRBJ1-1; 7 bases align to TRBD1. The CDR3 length is 14 residues. V lost 6 bases and J lost 1; bases outside the gene matches: 6. CDR1 is SGHNT, CDR2 YYREEE, per germline (reference sequence). In DNA, the CDR3 is TGTGCCAGCAACCGACAGGGCCCGAACACTGAAGCTTTCTTT. Translation gives CASNRQGPNTEAFF.

This clone occurred once. This chain uses TRBV9 with TRBJ1-3; no clear D gene. Deletions cut 3 bases from V and 0 bases from J, with 4 bases between. The CDR3 runs to 13 residues. Germline CDR1 SGDLS, CDR2 YYNGEE. This CDR3 is CASSGTSGNTIYF. The CDR3 nucleotides read TGTGCCAGCAGCGGGACCTCTGGAAACACCATATATTTT.

The chain has TRBV6-5 and TRBJ2-1; D not resolved. Deletions cut 0 bases from V and 9 bases from J, with 18 bases between. There are 16 residues in the CDR3. Germline V gene data show CDR1 as MNHEY and CDR2 as SVGAGI. Here the CDR3 reads CASSYSPDAKVGEQFF. For the CDR3, the DNA is TGTGCCAGCAGTTACTCCCCGGACGCCAAAGTAGGTGAGCAGTTCTTC.

The chain has TRBV7-2 and TRBJ1-2; D is uncertain. CDR1 and CDR2 (germline): SGHTA, FQGNSA. V was clipped by 0 bases and J by 8 bases, with 16 bases between them. The CDR3 length is 15 residues. The CDR3 DNA follows: TGTGCCAGCAGCTTAGCGCTTGGTGGAACCACCGGCTACACCTTC. Protein: CASSLALGGTTGYTF. Full variable domain (outside the CDR3, taken from reference TRBV7-2 and TRBJ1-2): GAGVSQSPSNKVTEKGKDVELRCDPISGHTALYWYRQSLGQGLEFLIYFQGNSAPDKSGLPSDRFSAERTGGSVSTLTIQRTQQEDSAVYLCASSLALGGTTGYTFGSGTRLTVV.

The DNA of the CDR3 is TGTGCCAGTAACCCGACAGGGTGGGAGACCCAGTACTTC. This encodes CASNPTGWETQYF. The chain carries TRBV19 and TRBJ2-5, with 7 bases fitting TRBD1. Per germline, CDR1 LNHDA and CDR2 SQIVND (reference sequence). J lost 5 bases, V lost 7 bases, and 7 bases had no gene match. CDR3 length: 13 amino acids.

The V gene is TRBV5-1, the J gene TRBJ2-2; 7 nucleotides match TRBD1. The ends lost 2 bases at V and 4 bases at J; junction bases unmatched: 5. Looked up from germline, CDR1 is SGHRS and CDR2 is YFSETQ. The CDR3 contains 15 residues. The chain's CDR3 is CASSFGQAFTGELFF. For the CDR3, the DNA is TGCGCCAGCAGCTTCGGACAGGCCTTCACCGGGGAGCTGTTTTTT.